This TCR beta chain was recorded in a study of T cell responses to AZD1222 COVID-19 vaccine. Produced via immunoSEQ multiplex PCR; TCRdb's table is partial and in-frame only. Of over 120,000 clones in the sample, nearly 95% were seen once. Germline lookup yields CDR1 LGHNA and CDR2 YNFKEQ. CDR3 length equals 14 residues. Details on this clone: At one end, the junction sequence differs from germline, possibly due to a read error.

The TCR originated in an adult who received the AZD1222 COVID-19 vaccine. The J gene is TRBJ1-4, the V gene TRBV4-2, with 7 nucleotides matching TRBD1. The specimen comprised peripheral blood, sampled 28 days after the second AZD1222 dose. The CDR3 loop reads CASSKDRVREKLFF. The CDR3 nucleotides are TGTGCCAGCAGCAAAGACAGGGTCCGGGAAAAACTGTTTTTT.